Listed below are T cell receptor beta chains from one sample, sequenced in a study of OX40 agonist ivuxolimab in advanced cancers. Sequenced by immunoSEQ multiplex PCR; TCRdb stores in-frame clones only, minus some. The sample includes about 68,000 clones, more than 75% seen only once; the top ten take about 0.68%. The specimen comprised CD4+ or CD8+ T cells sorted from blood, sampled in a trial of the OX40 agonist ivuxolimab. The source of these receptors is an adult with an advanced solid tumor such as melanoma, head and neck, liver or kidney cancer. Each CDR3 is given without its conserved first and last residue.

V	J	CDR3
TRBV14	TRBJ2-1	ASSQVGSWGNEQF
TRBV11-3	TRBJ1-3	ASSSGHSGNTIY
TRBV2	TRBJ2-7	ASMGRVTYEQY
TRBV29-1	TRBJ1-2	SVDRLGGAGYT
TRBV7-6	TRBJ1-1	ASSLVGGLLGTEAF
TRBV27	TRBJ2-2	ASNLGLAGIGELF
TRBV28	TRBJ2-5	ASRPGTGVYETQY
TRBV19	TRBJ1-3	ASSIGAQGSTFSGNTIY
TRBV9	TRBJ1-1	ASSVGVYTEAF
TRBV19	TRBJ1-2	ASSIQTGLNYGYT
TRBV2	TRBJ1-1	ASSLAGTGNTEAF
TRBV9	TRBJ1-2	ASSAGPYYGYT
TRBV18	TRBJ1-5	ASSPESSNQPQH
TRBV6-5	TRBJ2-7	ASSLRLAGSYEQY
TRBV14	TRBJ1-1	ASSPHQMNTEAF
TRBV4-2	TRBJ1-1	ASRRTGFTEAF
TRBV18	TRBJ2-7	ASSPRTSGGDSEQY
TRBV18	TRBJ1-4	ASSPQRLTNEKLF
TRBV18	TRBJ1-2	ASSPDRVYGYT
TRBV5-4	TRBJ2-3	ASSLGTRADTQY
TRBV7-2	TRBJ2-7	ASSFSPQGGEQY
TRBV5-4	TRBJ2-5	ASSLMQVPGETQY
TRBV5-1	TRBJ2-5	ASSTNAGYQETQY
TRBV7-2	TRBJ1-3	ASSYTGPGNTIY
TRBV14	TRBJ1-1	ASSQDRLNTEAF
TRBV4-3	TRBJ1-5	ASSQERWASNQPQH
TRBV28	TRBJ1-6	ASSDTLVLHSPLH
TRBV27	TRBJ1-4	ASSPLRATNEKLF
TRBV11-2	TRBJ1-4	ASSLTVANEKLF
TRBV7-2	TRBJ1-1	ASSLDQNTEAF
TRBV7-2	TRBJ1-2	ASSPGQGAGYGYT
TRBV7-9	TRBJ1-5	ASSLGGWDQPQH
TRBV4-1	TRBJ2-7	ASSQGGGYTYEQY
TRBV7-2	TRBJ2-1	AKRRGIDNEQF
TRBV7-2	TRBJ2-5	ASKPSGGETQY
TRBV5-1	TRBJ2-3	ASSLDGPRGGDTQY
TRBV5-6	TRBJ1-6	ASSSYNSPLH
TRBV2	TRBJ2-1	ASMTDRDNEQF
TRBV7-3	TRBJ2-7	ASSLTAASRAKY
TRBV6-5	TRBJ2-1	ASSYFAGQGNEQF
TRBV18	TRBJ1-2	ASSPTTDSPSYGYT
TRBV5-8	TRBJ2-7	ASSVSTLEQY
TRBV4-1	TRBJ2-3	ASSQSPRSEVAHTQY